One sample yielded the 18 T cell receptor beta chains listed below, sequenced in a study of T cells in Graves' hyperthyroidism and ophthalmopathy. Amplified regions were TCR beta CDR3 sequences from RNA transcripts. First-round RT-PCR targeting the TCR CDR3 was performed with the HTBI primer set. A single record per CDR3 protein comes from TCRdb applying MiXCR to the multiplex PCR reads. The sample lists 700,000 or so distinct CDR3 sequences; about 14% were seen once. Sequencing was done on a sample of blood. The source is a woman between 45 and 65 years old with Graves' ophthalmopathy.

The sample holds many counts of this clonotype. The V call is TRBV27, the J call TRBJ1-6; 8 bases are shared with TRBD1. The germline CDR1 and CDR2 sequences are MNHEY and SMNVEV (reference sequence). With 1 base clipped from V and 5 bases from J, the junction kept 7 bases outside the gene matches. The CDR3 length is 17 residues. The CDR3 sequence: CASSLFGQGADNSPLHF. CDR3 nucleotide sequence: TGTGCCAGCAGTTTATTCGGACAGGGAGCAGATAATTCACCCCTCCACTTT.

This clonotype has a count of ten or more. This sequence joins TRBV7-9 and TRBJ2-7, with TRBD2 matching 7 bases. The germline V gene has CDR1 SEHNR and CDR2 FQNEAQ (reference sequence). This CDR3 spans 14 amino acids. V was pared by 2 bases and J by 2 bases, with 3 bases of the junction left unmatched. The CDR3 region is CASSLLAGAYEQYF. The DNA for the CDR3 is TGTGCCAGCAGCTTATTAGCGGGCGCCTACGAGCAGTACTTC.

The sample holds many counts of this clonotype. The chain couples TRBV2 to TRBJ2-7; D possibly corresponds to TRBD2 (5 bases). This CDR3 has 12 residues. V gave up 7 bases and J gave up 3 bases, with 10 bases separating them. Germline V CDR1 and CDR2: SNHLY, FYNNEI. CDR3 residues: CASKGRGYEQYF. The CDR3, as DNA: TGTGCCAGCAAAGGTCGGGGCTACGAGCAGTACTTC.

This clonotype was observed a few times. This chain connects TRBV7-6 to TRBJ2-3, with 12 positions matching TRBD2. The CDR3 covers 19 residues. Germline trimming cut 4 bases from V and 1 base from J; bases unmatched to any gene: 12. Germline values: CDR1 SGHVS, CDR2 FNYEAQ. This CDR3 reads CASSSLAGGHIAGTDTQYF. In nucleotides, the CDR3 is TGTGCCAGCAGCTCGCTAGCGGGAGGGCATATCGCGGGCACAGATACGCAGTATTTT.

This clonotype was picked up many times. This chain joins TRBV29-1 and TRBJ2-5; TRBD1 matches 8 bases. The germline CDR1 and CDR2 sequences are SQVTM and ANQGSEA. Trimming removed 1 base from V and 0 bases from J; junction bases left unmatched: 10. This CDR3 spans 17 amino acids. The CDR3 region is CSVEGVWDRRDQETQYF. DNA of the CDR3: TGCAGCGTTGAAGGCGTATGGGACAGGCGAGACCAAGAGACCCAGTACTTC.

This clonotype was counted at least ten times. J is TRBJ1-2 and V is TRBV28, with a weak D call TRBD1 (5 bases). CDR1 and CDR2 from the germline V gene are MDHEN and SYDVKM. CDR3 length equals 14 residues. V dropped 2 bases and J dropped 0 bases, with 7 bases sitting between them. DNA of the CDR3: TGTGCCAGCAGTTTAACGGGACCTAACTATGGCTACACCTTC. Encoded protein: CASSLTGPNYGYTF.

The table lists this clonotype with a few counts. This sequence joins TRBV28 and TRBJ1-5, with D uncertain. Trimming removed 7 bases at V and 1 base at J, with 8 bases between. The length of the CDR3 is 13 residues. Germline assignment: CDR1 MDHEN and CDR2 SYDVKM. CDR3 in amino acids: CASIPGSNQPQHF. Written as DNA, the CDR3 is TGTGCCAGCATCCCGGGGAGCAATCAGCCCCAGCATTTT. Supplemented by reference TRBV28 and TRBJ1-5, the full variable domain reads DVKVTQSSRYLVKRTGEKVFLECVQDMDHENMFWYRQDPGLGLRLIYFSYDVKMKEKGDIPEGYSVSREKKERFSLILESASTNQTSMYLCASIPGSNQPQHFGDGTRLSIL.

This clonotype was counted at least ten times. The gene calls are TRBV7-2 and TRBJ2-3; TRBD2 agrees at 11 bases. CDR3 length equals 15 residues. CDR1 and CDR2 (germline): SGHTA, FQGNSA. V lost 7 bases to trimming and J lost 2 bases; unmatched junction nucleotides: 5. The CDR3 coding sequence is TGTGCCAGCACCCCTAGCGGGAGGCCCACAGATACGCAGTATTTT. It specifies CASTPSGRPTDTQYF.

This clonotype has more than one count but fewer than ten. V gene TRBV12-5 combines with J gene TRBJ1-5, with a possible D match to TRBD1 (5 bases). Trimming pared 2 bases from V and 6 bases from J, leaving 11 bases between. The length of the CDR3 is 14 residues. The germline gives CDR1 LGHNT, CDR2 FRNRAP. The CDR3 bases are TGTGCTAGTGGTTTGTCAGGGCTTGCTCAGCCCCAGCATTTT. Translated, it gives CASGLSGLAQPQHF.

This clonotype came up many times. The rearrangement joins TRBV15 to TRBJ2-1, with 10 bases that match TRBD2. Germline trimming cut 7 bases from V and 0 bases from J; bases unmatched to any gene: 12. Germline V gene sequence: CDR1 LNHNV, CDR2 YYDKDF (reference sequence). The CDR3 has 18 amino acids. CDR3 in DNA: TGTGCCACCAATCCTAGCGGGAGTCAAGCCAGCTCCTACAATGAGCAGTTCTTC. This translates into CATNPSGSQASSYNEQFF.

The chain links TRBV12-3 or TRBV12-4 to TRBJ1-1; 7 bases fit TRBD1. V shed 5 bases, J shed 3 bases, and the junction held 6 bases outside the gene matches. The CDR3 contains 14 residues. CDR3 amino acids: CASSLTGKYTEAFF. The CDR3 region has the DNA TGTGCCAGCAGTCTGACAGGGAAATACACTGAAGCTTTCTTT.

This clonotype has more than one count but fewer than ten. V and J are TRBV7-9 and TRBJ1-5, with D tentatively TRBD1 (5 bases). Per the germline V gene, CDR1 is SEHNR and CDR2 is FQNEAQ (reference sequence). Trimming cost V 2 bases and J 9 bases, with 8 bases left between them. The CDR3 is made up of 12 amino acids. CDR3 nucleotide sequence: TGTGCCAGCAGCTTACTGGGGCGGCCCCAGCATTTT. Protein: CASSLLGRPQHF.

The chain employs TRBV20-1 and TRBJ2-1; 7 bases line up with TRBD2. Germline CDR1 and CDR2: DFQATT and SNEGSKA (reference sequence). V dropped 0 bases and J dropped 7; count of bases not matched to a gene: 9. The CDR3 runs 15 residues. This CDR3 reads CSARDWRELGNEQFF. CDR3 coding DNA: TGCAGTGCTAGAGATTGGCGGGAGTTAGGGAATGAGCAGTTCTTC.

The chain has TRBV7-9 and TRBJ2-5; D unclear. The CDR3 totals 13 residues. Trimming cost V 6 bases and J 2 bases, with 10 bases left between them. From germline, CDR1 is SEHNR and CDR2 FQNEAQ (reference sequence). In nucleotides, the CDR3 is TGTGCCAGCAGGAAAGAACTACAAGAGACCCAGTACTTC. Translated, it gives CASRKELQETQYF.

This clonotype was counted ten times or more. The rearrangement links TRBV12-3 or TRBV12-4 to TRBJ1-1; 7 positions agree with TRBD1. This CDR3 is 16 amino acids long. The V and J ends lost 3 bases and 0 bases, in that order; junction bases with no gene match: 7. The CDR3 protein is CASSLRTGTLNTEAFF. Here the CDR3 DNA reads TGTGCCAGCAGTTTGCGGACAGGAACATTGAACACTGAAGCTTTCTTT.

This clonotype was recorded many times. The V gene is TRBV7-6, the J gene TRBJ2-1, with D possibly called TRBD1 or TRBD2 (5 bases each). Germline V gene sequence: CDR1 SGHVS, CDR2 FNYEAQ. This CDR3 region has 14 residues. V was clipped by 3 bases and J by 7 bases, with 13 bases between them. Written as DNA, the CDR3 is TGTGCCAGCAGCTTGCCCGAGGGGCGTAATGAGCAGTTCTTC. Amino acids: CASSLPEGRNEQFF.

This clonotype was counted many times. This chain links TRBV18 with TRBJ2-3, with 8 bases matching TRBD1. This CDR3 has 16 amino acids. CDR1 is KGHSH, CDR2 LQKENI, per germline. J lost 7 bases, V lost 0 bases, and 9 bases had no gene match. The CDR3 region is CASSPPFQGATYTQYF. In DNA form, the CDR3 reads TGTGCCAGCTCACCACCTTTTCAGGGGGCAACATATACGCAGTATTTT.

Many counts were recorded for this clonotype. The V gene is TRBV20-1, the J gene TRBJ2-5; D remains unclear. The CDR3 consists of 13 residues. V was trimmed by 3 bases and J by 4 bases, leaving 12 bases between them. Germline CDR1 DFQATT, CDR2 SNEGSKA (reference sequence). The CDR3, as DNA: TGCAGTGCTAGCCCCTTCTACGGAGAGACCCAGTACTTC. It codes for CSASPFYGETQYF.